This is a list of T cell receptor beta chains from one sample in a study of cytomegalovirus exposure and HLA in healthy donors. Libraries were prepared by immunoSEQ multiplex PCR; TCRdb keeps only in-frame clonotypes and omits some of them. The data show 90,000 to 130,000 clones, with approximately 84% seen just once and more than 1.5% held by the top ten. The specimen was PBMCs. The source of these receptors is a man between 35 and 55 years old in good health and CMV-seronegative. The CDR3 runs from the conserved cysteine through the conserved F or W. The order of the fields is CDR3 length, J gene, D gene, clone size, V gene, CDR3 DNA, CDR3 protein. A D gene is named only where the DNA matches it firmly. Not every row has a clone size; where given, it reads once, few, many or a size class.

>14|TRBJ1-1|NA|NA|TRBV2
TGTGCCAGCAGGGTAAATACAGGGTTGACTGAAGCTTTCTTT
CASRVNTGLTEAFF
>16|TRBJ1-4|NA|NA|TRBV4-2
TGTGCCAGCAGCCAAGATCCGGAGGGAGAGGTTGAAAAACTGTTTTTT
CASSQDPEGEVEKLFF
>15|TRBJ1-5|NA|once|TRBV27
TGTGCCAGTTCCCGGACATCTTATAGCAATCAGCCCCAGCATTTT
CASSRTSYSNQPQHF
>13|TRBJ1-1|NA|NA|TRBV29-1
TGCAGCGCGGAGGGCGGGGACGGCACTGAAGCTTTCTTT
CSAEGGDGTEAFF
>14|TRBJ1-2|NA|NA|TRBV28
TGTGCCAGCATCCCAGCGGGCACGGACTATGGCTACACCTTC
CASIPAGTDYGYTF
>12|TRBJ1-4|TRBD1|NA|TRBV2
TGTGCCAGCAGTGAATCAGGGGGAAAACTGTTTTTT
CASSESGGKLFF
>13|TRBJ2-3|NA|NA|TRBV29-1
TGCAGCGTTGCGGGGGGCGCGGGAGATACGCAGTATTTT
CSVAGGAGDTQYF
>13|TRBJ2-5|NA|NA|TRBV18
TGTGCCAGCTCACCACAGGGGGAGGAGACCCAGTACTTC
CASSPQGEETQYF
>14|TRBJ1-1|NA|NA|TRBV5-1
TGCGCCAGCAGCACATTAAGCAGGGACACTGAAGCTTTCTTT
CASSTLSRDTEAFF
>16|TRBJ2-2|NA|once|TRBV30
TGTGCCTGGAGTGGAGGGAGTAGACACCGACCCGGGGAGCTGTTTTTT
CAWSGGSRHRPGELFF
>15|TRBJ2-2|NA|once|TRBV7-9
TGTGCCAGCAGCTTGGGGGCAGTCAACACCGGGGAGCTGTTTTTT
CASSLGAVNTGELFF
>15|TRBJ1-1|TRBD1|NA|TRBV19
TGTGCCAGTAGTATGAAGCCACCACAGGGGCTAGAAGCTTTCTTT
CASSMKPPQGLEAFF
>12|TRBJ1-1|TRBD1|few|TRBV5-1
TGCGCCAGCAGCTTGGAACAGGGGAGTACTTTCTTT
CASSLEQGSTFF
>15|TRBJ2-7|TRBD1|NA|TRBV6-5
TGTGCCAGCAGTAGAACCCGGGACAGGGCCCACGAGCAGTACTTC
CASSRTRDRAHEQYF
>15|TRBJ1-5|NA|NA|TRBV19
TGTGCCAGTTGCCCCATCGGCAGGGCAGGTCAGCCCCAGCATTTT
CASCPIGRAGQPQHF
>14|TRBJ1-2|TRBD1|NA|TRBV28
TGTGCCAGCAGTCCTCCGGGACAGACCTATGGCTACACCTTC
CASSPPGQTYGYTF
>16|TRBJ1-5|TRBD1|NA|TRBV18
TGTGCCAGCTCACCACCGAACAGGGGTAGCAATCAGCCCCAGCATTTT
CASSPPNRGSNQPQHF